This paragraph covers one T cell receptor beta chain sequence. Amplified TCR beta CDR3 regions came from RNA transcripts. With the HTBI primer set, the TCR CDR3 went through a first round of RT-PCR. In TCRdb, the multiplex PCR reads were re-called with MiXCR into one record per CDR3 protein. This repertoire shows 500,000 to 650,000 distinct CDR3 sequences, approximately 15% found once; its top ten account for around 14%. This specimen belongs to a study of T cells in Graves' hyperthyroidism and ophthalmopathy. Uncontrolled infection, other autoimmune disease, pregnancy or lactation excluded patients. The PBMCs were sourced from fresh peripheral blood (about 10 ml). The clonotype comes from a middle-aged woman with Graves' hyperthyroidism. Input material: blood.

The CDR3 DNA sequence: TGCAGTGCAAAAGCAGGGGCCGAGACCCAGTACTTC. Protein sequence: CSAKAGAETQYF. The genes are TRBV20-1 and TRBJ2-5; tentative D call: TRBD1 (6 bases). The germline V and J ends were trimmed by 6 bases and 5 bases, with 13 bases remaining between them. The germline V gene has CDR1 DFQATT and CDR2 SNEGSKA (reference sequence). This CDR3 spans 12 amino acids.